This is a list of T cell receptor beta chains from one sample in a study of Graves' ophthalmopathy and Graves' hyperthyroidism. In TCRdb, the multiplex PCR reads were re-called with MiXCR into one record per CDR3 protein. The data contain about 150,000 distinct CDR3 sequences, around two fifths of them seen just once; the ten biggest clones take up about 6%. The sequenced sample consisted of peripheral blood. These TCRs come from a woman in her forties with Graves' ophthalmopathy. Each CDR3 is given with its conserved first and last residue. A D gene is named only where the DNA matches it firmly. A clone size is listed for some rows: how often the clone was seen (once, few, many), or a class if it is expanded.

TRBD2	13	.	TRBV6-1	TRBJ2-7	CASSRSGSYEQYF	TGTGCCAGCAGTAGAAGCGGGAGTTACGAGCAGTACTTC
.	16	many	TRBV7-9	TRBJ1-1	CASSLRGVSVVDEAFF	TGTGCCAGCAGCTTACGCGGTGTTAGTGTGGTTGATGAAGCTTTCTTT
.	13	.	TRBV20-1	TRBJ1-1	CSVLGQANTEAFF	TGCAGTGTGTTGGGCCAGGCCAACACTGAAGCTTTCTTT
TRBD1	13	many	TRBV28	TRBJ2-7	CASRRTGDYEQYF	TGTGCCAGCCGTAGGACAGGGGACTACGAGCAGTACTTC
TRBD1	16	many	TRBV12-3/TRBV12-4	TRBJ2-5	CASTVKRTGGMETQYF	TGTGCCAGCACAGTGAAAAGGACAGGGGGCATGGAGACCCAGTACTTC
TRBD1	14	.	TRBV5-1	TRBJ1-2	CASSLVGQEHGYTF	TGCGCCAGCAGCTTGGTCGGACAGGAACATGGCTACACCTTC
.	17	.	TRBV7-6	TRBJ2-5	CASSSRRGRDPKKTQYF	TGTGCCAGCAGCTCAAGAAGAGGGCGGGATCCCAAGAAGACCCAGTACTTC
.	11	many	TRBV20-1	TRBJ2-5	CSARVTETQYF	TGCAGTGCTAGAGTTACGGAGACCCAGTACTTC
TRBD1	14	many	TRBV12-3/TRBV12-4	TRBJ1-2	CASSRGTVNYGYTF	TGTGCCAGCAGCCGAGGGACAGTCAACTATGGCTACACCTTC
TRBD1	14	few	TRBV12-3/TRBV12-4	TRBJ1-2	CASTPQGAYYGYTF	TGTGCCAGCACCCCCCAGGGGGCATACTATGGCTACACCTTC
.	14	.	TRBV19	TRBJ1-5	CASSTSSGNQPQHF	TGTGCCAGTAGTACCTCCTCAGGCAATCAGCCCCAGCATTTT
TRBD1	13	many	TRBV6-2/TRBV6-3	TRBJ1-1	CASRYDPGQGPFF	TGTGCCAGCAGGTACGACCCGGGACAGGGTCCTTTCTTT
.	15	.	TRBV15	TRBJ2-5	CATSRDPSGLETQYF	TGTGCCACCAGCAGAGACCCATCGGGATTGGAGACCCAGTACTTC
TRBD2	15	.	TRBV10-2	TRBJ2-7	CASSALAGAIYEQYF	TGCGCCAGCAGTGCTCTAGCGGGAGCGATTTACGAGCAGTACTTC
.	15	.	TRBV4-3	TRBJ2-5	CASSQDRGVGETQYF	TGCGCCAGCAGCCAAGATAGAGGGGTTGGAGAGACCCAGTACTTC
TRBD1	15	few	TRBV6-1	TRBJ2-7	CASSLTGSESYEQYF	TGTGCCAGCAGCCTGACAGGGAGCGAATCCTACGAGCAGTACTTC
.	12	.	TRBV2	TRBJ2-7	CASTGEGYEQYF	TGTGCCAGCACGGGAGAGGGGTACGAGCAGTACTTC
TRBD1	17	.	TRBV18	TRBJ1-5	CASSPYRDRGGNQPQHF	TGTGCCAGCTCACCTTACAGGGACAGGGGAGGGAATCAGCCCCAGCATTTT
TRBD2	13	.	TRBV29-1	TRBJ2-5	CSVVSSGRETQYF	TGCAGCGTTGTATCCAGCGGGAGGGAGACCCAGTACTTC
TRBD1	14	.	TRBV6-1	TRBJ2-7	CASSEGDSTYEQYF	TGTGCCAGCAGCGAGGGGGACAGCACCTACGAGCAGTACTTC
TRBD1	15	.	TRBV27	TRBJ1-6	CASSRMTGGVSPLHF	TGTGCCAGCAGTAGAATGACAGGGGGCGTTTCACCCCTCCACTTT
.	15	many	TRBV19	TRBJ2-6	CASSLLGSGANVLTF	TGTGCCAGTAGTTTATTGGGGTCGGGGGCCAACGTCCTGACTTTC
.	11	.	TRBV7-9	TRBJ1-3	CATGPGNTIYF	TGTGCCACCGGCCCCGGAAACACCATATATTTT
.	15	many	TRBV20-1	TRBJ2-7	CSASRAGLNSYEQYF	TGCAGTGCTAGTCGGGCAGGGCTGAACTCCTACGAGCAGTACTTC
TRBD1	19	few	TRBV25-1	TRBJ2-7	CASSEYTPGGEPNSYEQYF	TGTGCCAGCAGTGAATATACCCCAGGGGGCGAACCCAACTCCTACGAGCAGTACTTC
TRBD2	14	.	TRBV19	TRBJ2-7	CASSRGGSSYEQYF	TGTGCCAGTAGTCGCGGGGGTAGCTCCTACGAGCAGTACTTC